This TCR beta chain was retrieved from a study of human T cells and chemical hapten exposure. The wider study: Donors were sensitized with 2% DPC on the upper inner arm. Patients additionally received therapeutic doses of diphenylcyclopropenone on the scalp once a week, and this continued throughout the approximately 23-week study. General observations from the study: There were significantly more large CDR3 similarity clusters among expanded TCRs than among controls.

This CDR3 comprises 11 residues. Looked up from germline, CDR1 is MNHEY and CDR2 is SVGAGI. Trimming left V 2 bases short and J 10 bases short, with 8 bases between. TCRdb reprocessed the RACE reads with MiXCR, giving one entry per CDR3 protein. The sample lists around 300,000 distinct CDR3 sequences, 4.5% to 7% occurring once. With respect to this clonotype: No antigen is known for it.

Time point meaning: pre-sensitization, week 0. The treatment was: therapeutic diphenylcyclopropenone sensitization with weekly scalp DPC. The sequenced sample was whole blood, obtained in connection with sensitization to the hapten diphenylcyclopropenone (DPC). The origin of this receptor is a woman aged 18-30 years with alopecia areata. Some clones in this sample may be carry-over from other donors' samples. The genes are TRBV6-5 and TRBJ1-1; D is possibly TRBD1 (5 bases). In DNA, the CDR3 is TGTGCCAGCAGTTACACAGGTAGAGCTTTCTTT. The encoded protein is CASSYTGRAFF.